A single sample gave rise to the 4 T cell receptor beta chains below, sequenced in a study of OX40 agonist ivuxolimab in advanced cancers. Using immunoSEQ multiplex PCR, the repertoire was profiled, and TCRdb retains in-frame clones only, with some absent. The sample comprises 60,000 to 90,000 clones, roughly 91% of which are singletons, and 6.2% rests with the top ten. Sample: CD4+ or CD8+ T cells sorted from blood, taken in a trial of the OX40 agonist ivuxolimab. The receptors stem from an adult with an advanced solid tumor such as melanoma, head and neck, liver or kidney cancer.

The chain couples TRBV6-5 to TRBJ2-7, with 7 nucleotides matching TRBD2. Germline V CDR1 and CDR2: MNHEY, SVGAGI. The CDR3 spans 15 residues. V dropped 2 bases and J dropped 5; count of bases not matched to a gene: 9. CDR3 DNA sequence: TGTGCCAGCAGTTACGGGCTAGCGGTTTTCGACGAGCAGTACTTC. This translates into CASSYGLAVFDEQYF.

J is TRBJ2-1 and V is TRBV9, with 8 bases matching TRBD2. The CDR3 is 18 residues long. Looked up from germline, CDR1 is SGDLS and CDR2 is YYNGEE. Trimming at V came to 0 bases and at J to 6 bases, leaving 14 bases not matched to a gene. The CDR3 protein is CASSVGGASGSGGNEQFF. The CDR3 coding sequence is TGTGCCAGCAGCGTAGGGGGGGCTAGCGGGTCGGGAGGCAATGAGCAGTTCTTC.

The chain is built from TRBV15 and TRBJ2-4; D uncertain. CDR3 length equals 15 residues. V was clipped by 2 bases and J by 5 bases, with 13 bases between them. Germline lookup yields CDR1 LNHNV and CDR2 YYDKDF (reference sequence). CDR3 amino acids: CATSRNPGFQNIQYF. Written as DNA, the CDR3 is TGTGCCACCAGCAGAAATCCTGGATTCCAAAACATTCAGTACTTC.

The chain is built from TRBV7-2 and TRBJ2-6; D uncertain. V was trimmed by 7 bases and J by 0 bases, leaving 16 bases between them. From germline, CDR1 is SGHTA and CDR2 FQGNSA. The CDR3 runs to 17 residues. The DNA of the CDR3 is TGTGCCAGCACCCGAGGTATTGTCAGCTCTGGGGCCAACGTCCTGACTTTC. The encoded protein is CASTRGIVSSGANVLTF.